This passage covers 21 T cell receptor beta chains from one sample sequenced in a study of blood T cell repertoires in COVID-19. Only in-frame clones appear in the TCRdb table, and some are missing; sequencing was by immunoSEQ multiplex PCR. The table lists roughly 150,000 clones, around three quarters of them singletons. The specimen was peripheral blood. These TCRs come from a man between 50 and 59 years old with active or convalescent COVID-19.

CDR3 residues: CASSSPRGLAFSNEQFF. CDR3 nucleotide sequence: TGTGCCAGCAGCTCACCCCGGGGACTAGCGTTTTCCAATGAGCAGTTCTTC. The V call is TRBV7-8, the J call TRBJ2-1; 10 positions agree with TRBD2. V lost 4 bases to trimming and J lost 6 bases; unmatched junction nucleotides: 12. This CDR3 contains 17 residues. Germline CDR1 and CDR2: SGHVS and FQNEAQ.

V usage is TRBV7-8 and J usage is TRBJ1-1; maybe TRBD1 (5 bases). Germline CDR1 and CDR2: SGHVS and FQNEAQ. V was clipped by 4 bases and J by 1 base, with 7 bases between them. The CDR3 is 13 residues long. The CDR3 coding sequence is TGTGCCAGCAGCTCCGGACAGAACACTGAAGCTTTCTTT. Its translation is CASSSGQNTEAFF.

In DNA, the CDR3 is TGTGCCAGCAGCCTTGGGGACAATACCTACGAGCAGTACTTC. Its translation: CASSLGDNTYEQYF. V usage is TRBV9 and J usage is TRBJ2-7, with a weak D call TRBD1 (6 bases). V was pared by 4 bases and J by 2 bases, with 13 bases between. Germline CDR1 SGDLS, CDR2 YYNGEE. The CDR3 has 14 amino acids.

The chain employs TRBV10-3 and TRBJ1-2; D remains ambiguous. This CDR3 comprises 12 residues. The germline V gene encodes CDR1 ENHRY and CDR2 SYGVKD. The V end lost 0 bases, the J end lost 8 bases, and 7 bases lay between the germline ends. The CDR3: CAISESRSGYTF. The CDR3 coding sequence is TGTGCCATCAGTGAGTCGAGGAGCGGCTACACCTTC.

The chain links TRBV10-1 to TRBJ2-5, with D maybe TRBD2 (5 bases). The CDR3 runs 16 residues. V lost 0 bases, J lost 1 base, and 12 bases lay in between. The germline gives CDR1 WNHNN, CDR2 SYGVQD (reference sequence). CDR3 residues: CASSESLGRGQETQYF. CDR3 in DNA: TGCGCCAGCAGTGAGTCTCTTGGACGGGGCCAAGAGACCCAGTACTTC.

This rearrangement joins TRBV28 to TRBJ1-5; tentatively, D is TRBD1 (6 bases). Deletions cut 3 bases from V and 7 bases from J, with 13 bases between. This CDR3 is built from 14 residues. In germline, CDR1 is MDHEN, CDR2 SYDVKM. CDR3 protein: CASSLVGARQPQHF. In nucleotides, the CDR3 is TGTGCCAGCAGTTTGGTGGGGGCGAGACAGCCCCAGCATTTT.

V is TRBV9 and J is TRBJ2-7; 10 bases are shared with TRBD2. CDR1 and CDR2 from the germline V gene are SGDLS and YYNGEE. There are 14 residues in the CDR3. The ends lost 4 bases at V and 4 bases at J; junction bases unmatched: 5. The CDR3 coding sequence is TGTGCCAGCAGCCCCGAGACTAGCGGGTACGAGCAGTACTTC. Translated, it gives CASSPETSGYEQYF.

The chain couples TRBV5-1 to TRBJ2-2, with TRBD1 matching 12 bases. Germline trimming cut 4 bases from V and 5 bases from J; bases unmatched to any gene: 3. CDR1 SGHRS and CDR2 YFSETQ come from the germline V gene. There are 15 residues in the CDR3. CDR3 in DNA: TGCGCCAGCAGCCGGGACAGGGGGCGAACCGGGGAGCTGTTTTTT. Residues: CASSRDRGRTGELFF.

This chain joins TRBV29-1 and TRBJ2-2; D is uncertain. Germline V gene sequence: CDR1 SQVTM, CDR2 ANQGSEA. The V gene lost 4 bases and the J gene lost 6 bases, with 6 bases spanning the gap. CDR3 size: 11 residues. The CDR3 DNA follows: TGCAGCGTTGCCTATGCCGGGGAGCTGTTTTTT. Residues: CSVAYAGELFF.

This clone was seen only a few times. The rearrangement joins TRBV19 to TRBJ1-6, with 9 bases lining up with TRBD1. Germline CDR1 and CDR2: LNHDA and SQIVND (reference sequence). After removal of 4 bases from V and 7 bases from J, the junction contained 2 bases not matched to a gene. The CDR3 runs 14 residues. CDR3 loop: CASSTDRGNSPLHF. For the CDR3, the DNA is TGTGCCAGTAGTACCGACAGGGGGAATTCACCCCTCCACTTT.

The chain uses TRBV6-5 and TRBJ1-2; 9 nucleotides line up with TRBD1. V trimming: 6 bases; J trimming: 3 bases; junction bases outside the gene matches: 8. The CDR3 is 15 residues long. Germline CDR1 and CDR2: MNHEY and SVGAGI. The CDR3 loop reads CASRPGQGLYYGYTF. CDR3 coding DNA: TGTGCCAGCAGACCGGGACAGGGTCTATACTATGGCTACACCTTC.

The genes are TRBV28 and TRBJ2-3; 12 nucleotides match TRBD2. V was pared by 7 bases and J by 6 bases, with 17 bases of the junction left unmatched. The CDR3 has 18 amino acids. Germline CDR1 reads MDHEN; CDR2 reads SYDVKM. The CDR3 nucleotides read TGTGCCAGCAACCTTTGGGCTAGCGGGAGGGCCGATACTGATACGCAGTATTTT. Translated: CASNLWASGRADTDTQYF.

This clone appeared a few times. Other DNA variants within this sample encode the same CDR3. The V and J genes are TRBV9 and TRBJ2-7; 7 bases align to TRBD2. V lost 5 bases and J lost 4; bases outside the gene matches: 0. The CDR3 consists of 11 residues. In germline, CDR1 is SGDLS, CDR2 YYNGEE. CDR3 sequence: CASSSGYEQYF. As DNA, the CDR3 is TGTGCCAGCAGTAGCGGGTACGAGCAGTACTTC.

J is TRBJ2-1 and V is TRBV9; 7 bases match TRBD2. The J segment lost 6 bases and the V segment lost 4 bases, leaving 13 bases of the junction unmatched. The CDR3 spans 16 residues. Germline V lookup: CDR1 SGDLS, CDR2 YYNGEE. CDR3 coding DNA: TGTGCCAGCAGCACATTGCTAGGGGAGGGTGGCAATGAGCAGTTCTTC. It yields the protein CASSTLLGEGGNEQFF.

With respect to this clone: A much more abundant neighbour one base away suggests this may be a read error. The chain is built from TRBV6-5 and TRBJ2-1; D unresolved. The germline V gene encodes CDR1 MNHEY and CDR2 SVGAGI. The V end was cut by 6 bases, the J end by 7 bases, with 7 bases between. This CDR3 spans 11 amino acids. The CDR3 is CASSPGNEQFF. The CDR3 DNA follows: TGTGCCAGCAGCCCCGGGAATGAGCAGTTCTTC.

This clone was seen only once. The V call is TRBV9, the J call TRBJ2-3; the match to TRBD2 covers 7 bases. V lost 4 bases to trimming and J lost 1 base; unmatched junction nucleotides: 6. The CDR3 is 15 residues long. The V gene's germline CDR1 is SGDLS and CDR2 YYNGEE. The CDR3 DNA reads as TGTGCCAGCAGCTCTGGACTAGAGGGCACAGATACGCAGTATTTT. It specifies CASSSGLEGTDTQYF. The full variable domain, its missing parts supplied by reference TRBV9 and TRBJ2-3, is DSGVTQTPKHLITATGQRVTLRCSPRSGDLSVYWYQQSLDQGLQFLIQYYNGEERAKGNILERFSAQQFPDLHSELNLSSLELGDSALYFCASSSGLEGTDTQYFGPGTRLTVL.

This clone was seen a handful of times. The rearrangement links TRBV12-3 or TRBV12-4 to TRBJ2-5; possible D gene TRBD1, 7 bases. Between the trimmed V and J ends, which lost 5 bases and 5 bases, there was a span of 12 bases. This CDR3 region has 13 residues. The CDR3 sequence: CASSPTGRETQYF. CDR3 bases: TGTGCCAGCAGTCCGACAGGGAGGGAGACCCAGTACTTC.

The gene calls are TRBV2 and TRBJ1-2, with 7 bases aligning to TRBD1. The CDR3 loop spans 14 amino acids. V was clipped by 2 bases and J by 7 bases; unmatched bases: 7. Germline V CDR1 and CDR2: SNHLY, FYNNEI. The CDR3 spells CASSESQGRGGYTF. Here the CDR3 DNA reads TGTGCCAGCAGTGAATCACAGGGGCGGGGTGGCTACACCTTC.

The chain couples TRBV21-1 to TRBJ2-1; no DNA check was done on the table's D call, TRBD2. TRBV21-1 is a pseudogene segment. This CDR3 has 23 residues. CDR3 residues: CASSSPDRGGESGLAGDVNEQFF. CDR3 nucleotides: TGTGCCAGCAGCTCGCCGGATAGGGGGGGCGAGTCGGGACTAGCGGGAGATGTCAATGAGCAGTTCTTC.

The chain links TRBV9 to TRBJ1-3, with D tentatively TRBD1 (6 bases). The V end was cut by 3 bases, the J end by 1 base, with 17 bases between. This CDR3 has 17 residues. Germline-derived CDR1 and CDR2 are SGDLS and YYNGEE. The CDR3 region is CASSEPITGSSGNTIYF. The CDR3 DNA reads as TGTGCCAGCAGCGAACCCATCACAGGGTCATCTGGAAACACCATATATTTT. Complete variable domain (other parts from reference TRBV9 and TRBJ1-3): DSGVTQTPKHLITATGQRVTLRCSPRSGDLSVYWYQQSLDQGLQFLIQYYNGEERAKGNILERFSAQQFPDLHSELNLSSLELGDSALYFCASSEPITGSSGNTIYFGEGSWLTVV.

This clone was picked up many times. This chain connects TRBV4-1 to TRBJ1-5; D perhaps matches TRBD1 (5 bases). The CDR3 has 16 residues. Trimming cost V 0 bases and J 7 bases, with 16 bases left between them. Germline V lookup: CDR1 MGHRA, CDR2 YSYEKL. The CDR3 sequence is CASSQEEGPGLQPQHF. CDR3 nucleotides: TGCGCCAGCAGCCAAGAGGAGGGACCAGGTTTACAGCCCCAGCATTTT.